These 21 T cell receptor beta chains were all obtained from the same sample, sequenced in a study of cytomegalovirus exposure and HLA in healthy donors. The PCR had 60 Vbeta and 13 Jbeta primers. Repertoires were generated with immunoSEQ multiplex PCR, while TCRdb's copy carries only in-frame clones and drops some. The sample lists over 70,000 clones, around two thirds seen once, with about 8.9% in the top ten. Material for sequencing was PBMCs. The source is a woman aged 45-65 years in good health and CMV-seropositive.

This clone was observed a handful of times. The J gene is TRBJ2-3, the V gene TRBV4-3, with 10 bases fitting TRBD2. CDR3 length: 16 amino acids. V lost 0 bases to trimming and J lost 1 base; unmatched junction nucleotides: 1. From germline, CDR1 is LGHNA and CDR2 YSLEER. The CDR3 is CASSQDLAGGTDTQYF. CDR3 coding DNA: TGCGCCAGCAGCCAAGACCTAGCGGGGGGCACAGATACGCAGTATTTT.

This clone was seen only once. The CDR3 region has the DNA TGTGCCTGGAGTAGAACCGAGGGACAGCCCCAGCATTTT. Translating it yields CAWSRTEGQPQHF. The chain has TRBV30 and TRBJ1-5; no definite D call. V lost 2 bases to trimming and J lost 7 bases, with 12 bases between them. CDR3 length: 13 residues. In germline, CDR1 is GTSNPN, CDR2 SVGIG (reference sequence).

The chain links TRBV5-1 to TRBJ2-5; 16 bases are shared with TRBD2. The CDR3 sequence is 17 residues long. Unmatched junction bases numbered 6, after V lost 3 bases and J lost 4 bases. Germline loops: CDR1 SGHRS, CDR2 YFSETQ. CDR3 DNA sequence: TGCGCCAGCAGCTCGGGACTAGCGGGAGGGCCTCTAGAGACCCAGTACTTC. It encodes CASSSGLAGGPLETQYF.

This clone was counted between two and nine times. A read error may account for a junction end that differs from germline. This chain links TRBV5-4 with TRBJ2-1, with D possibly TRBD2 on 6 matching bases. The CDR3 loop spans 14 amino acids. Germline V gene sequence: CDR1 SGHNT, CDR2 YYREEE (reference sequence). CDR3 residues: CASTLWGESNEQFF. CDR3 coding DNA: TGTGCCAGCACCTTGTGGGGGGAGTCGAATGAGCAGTTCTTC.

The chain recombines TRBV2 with TRBJ1-4; a possible D gene is TRBD1 (5 bases). The CDR3 extends over 15 amino acids. Trimming shortened V by 4 bases and J by 8 bases, and 17 bases separated the two germline ends. Germline values: CDR1 SNHLY, CDR2 FYNNEI. CDR3: CASSALGAAGEKLFF. The CDR3 DNA reads as TGTGCCAGCAGTGCGCTAGGGGCCGCAGGGGAAAAACTGTTTTTT.

In this sample, this clone turned up a few times. The chain has TRBV5-1 and TRBJ1-1; a weak D match, TRBD1 (6 bases). Trimming removed 4 bases at V and 4 bases at J, with 11 bases between. CDR1 and CDR2 (germline): SGHRS, YFSETQ. This CDR3 is 13 amino acids long. The CDR3 spells CASSSGTITEAFF. The CDR3 bases are TGCGCCAGCAGCAGCGGGACAATCACTGAAGCTTTCTTT.

The chain couples TRBV4-3 to TRBJ1-2; D remains unclear. The CDR3 sequence is 15 residues long. Germline V gene sequence: CDR1 LGHNA, CDR2 YSLEER. The ends were cut back, 1 base at V and 3 bases at J, with 12 bases in the middle. The CDR3 sequence is CASSQGYMEHYGYTF. CDR3 coding DNA: TGCGCCAGCAGCCAAGGATACATGGAGCACTATGGCTACACCTTC.

The chain combines TRBV10-3 with TRBJ2-5; perhaps TRBD1 as D (6 bases). Germline V gives CDR1 ENHRY, CDR2 SYGVKD. V shed 0 bases and J shed 1 base, with 6 bases lying between them. This CDR3 has 14 residues. CDR3 region: CAISESGGQETQYF. In DNA form, the CDR3 reads TGTGCCATCAGTGAGTCAGGGGGCCAAGAGACCCAGTACTTC.

The rearrangement uses TRBV5-6 and TRBJ1-1; 8 bases match TRBD1. V shed 5 bases, J shed 1 base, and the junction held 10 bases outside the gene matches. The CDR3 loop spans 16 amino acids. CDR1 and CDR2 (germline): SGHDT, YYEEEE. The DNA of the CDR3 is TGTGCCAGCAGTCGGGACAGGCGGCCATCGAACACTGAAGCTTTCTTT. Translated: CASSRDRRPSNTEAFF. The whole variable domain, filled in from reference TRBV5-6 and TRBJ1-1, reads DAGVTQSPTHLIKTRGQQVTLRCSPKSGHDTVSWYQQALGQGPQFIFQYYEEEERQRGNFPDRFSGHQFPNYSSELNVNALLLGDSALYLCASSRDRRPSNTEAFFGQGTRLTVV.

The rearrangement joins TRBV18 to TRBJ1-3; no reliable D call. Trimming took 3 bases from V and 2 from J, leaving 11 bases between them. Germline CDR1 reads KGHSH; CDR2 reads LQKENI. This CDR3 region has 15 residues. The CDR3 loop is CASSPERTTGNTIYF. CDR3 coding DNA: TGTGCCAGCTCACCCGAGAGAACGACTGGAAACACCATATATTTT.

V and J are TRBV5-4 and TRBJ2-7, with D perhaps matching TRBD1 (6 bases). Germline CDR1 is SGHNT and CDR2 is YYREEE (reference sequence). V lost 2 bases and J 5 bases, leaving 8 bases between the germline ends. This CDR3 is 12 amino acids long. CDR3 amino acids: CASSFGQNEQYF. The CDR3 nucleotides are TGTGCCAGCAGCTTTGGACAGAACGAGCAGTACTTC.

Here the CDR3 DNA reads TGTGCCAGTGGAGACCCGAATCAGGGGCGGGAGAGGACTTTCTTT. This translates into CASGDPNQGRERTFF. The chain combines TRBV28 with TRBJ1-1, with TRBD1 as a possible D gene (6 bases). V lost 9 bases and J 12 bases, leaving 29 bases between the germline ends. The CDR3 is 15 amino acids. Per the germline V gene, CDR1 is MDHEN and CDR2 is SYDVKM.

The chain carries TRBV5-4 and TRBJ1-1; D perhaps matches TRBD1 (5 bases). Germline V CDR1 and CDR2: SGHNT, YYREEE (reference sequence). V was shortened by 0 bases and J by 0 bases, with 9 bases between the two germline ends. The CDR3 has 15 residues. DNA for the CDR3: TGTGCCAGCAGCTTGGTGGGGCAGCTGAACACTGAAGCTTTCTTT. Its protein is CASSLVGQLNTEAFF.

The chain couples TRBV29-1 to TRBJ2-2; D possibly corresponds to TRBD1 (6 bases). The CDR3 is 14 residues long. V was clipped by 6 bases and J by 5 bases, with 16 bases between them. Per germline, CDR1 SQVTM and CDR2 ANQGSEA. DNA for the CDR3: TGCAGCGTGGTTAAACAGGGACGGACCGGGGAGCTGTTTTTT. This gives the protein CSVVKQGRTGELFF.

V usage is TRBV5-1 and J usage is TRBJ2-4, with TRBD1 identical over 9 bases. This CDR3 comprises 15 residues. Trimming cost V 3 bases and J 5 bases; bases outside gene matches: 6. CDR1 and CDR2 (germline): SGHRS, YFSETQ. The CDR3 spells CASSYTGGLENIQYF. The DNA of the CDR3 is TGCGCCAGCAGCTATACAGGGGGCCTGGAAAACATTCAGTACTTC.

This chain uses TRBV21-1 with TRBJ2-7; the table's D call, TRBD1, was not checked against the DNA. TRBV21-1 has pseudogene status. The CDR3 is 14 amino acids. DNA for the CDR3: TGTGCCACCTTGGACAGGATGACGAACTACGAGCAGTACTTC. This encodes CATLDRMTNYEQYF.

The chain employs TRBV2 and TRBJ1-6; 8 bases map to TRBD1. J was trimmed by 7 bases and V by 6 bases; bases with no gene match: 2. This CDR3 contains 13 residues. CDR1 SNHLY and CDR2 FYNNEI come from the germline V gene. The CDR3 here is CASRDRANSPLHF. CDR3 in DNA: TGTGCCAGCAGGGACAGGGCCAATTCACCCCTCCACTTT.

Notes on this clone: This sample also contains other DNA sequences that code for the same CDR3. The V and J genes are TRBV27 and TRBJ1-5; D not certain. Germline-derived CDR1 and CDR2 are MNHEY and SMNVEV (reference sequence). The CDR3 has 13 amino acids. Trimming removed 0 bases at V and 4 bases at J, with 4 bases between. Here the CDR3 DNA reads TGTGCCAGCAGTTTATCCGAGAATCAGCCCCAGCATTTT. Translated: CASSLSENQPQHF.

This clone was found once. The V call is TRBV5-4, the J call TRBJ2-5; TRBD2 matches 8 bases. V lost 6 bases, J lost 7 bases, and 23 bases stayed unmatched. CDR1 is SGHNT, CDR2 YYREEE, per germline (reference sequence). CDR3 length: 18 residues. DNA of the CDR3: TGTGCCAGCACCCCAACCTACTCGGCCACTAGCGGCCTGGGGACCCAGTACTTC. This encodes CASTPTYSATSGLGTQYF.

The rearrangement links TRBV28 to TRBJ2-7; D unresolved. The CDR3 covers 12 residues. V gave up 5 bases and J gave up 0 bases, with 5 bases separating them. Germline CDR1 MDHEN, CDR2 SYDVKM. CDR3 nucleotide sequence: TGTGCCAGCAGTCAACTCTCCTACGAGCAGTACTTC. It codes for CASSQLSYEQYF.

V and J are TRBV6-5 and TRBJ2-5; D ambiguous. V was trimmed by 8 bases and J by 2 bases, leaving 15 bases between them. The CDR3 has 14 residues. In germline, CDR1 is MNHEY, CDR2 SVGAGI. CDR3 in DNA: TGTGCCAGCTCTCCGGCAGGTATACAAGAGACCCAGTACTTC. Its translation: CASSPAGIQETQYF.